These 20 T cell receptor beta chains were sequenced from one sample in a study of beta chain features in type 1 diabetes. Overall study results and limits: Type 1 diabetes patients showed a moderate but significant shortening of TCRB CDR3s in all four CD4+ subsets.

Isolated RNA was reverse transcribed in full, so expressed TCRB transcripts were sequenced. The method was immunoSEQ multiplex PCR; TCRdb's version includes in-frame clones alone and lacks a portion of them. The sample lists a few hundred thousand clones; roughly 12% were seen once. For these receptors, no antigen is known. The sequenced sample consisted of naive CD4+ T cells from blood. The receptors were sampled from a woman aged 18-29 years with type 1 diabetes.

This clone has only a few counts. The V and J genes are TRBV5-4 and TRBJ2-2; D perhaps matches TRBD2 (5 bases). This CDR3 spans 16 amino acids. Germline CDR1 reads SGHNT; CDR2 reads YYREEE (reference sequence). V was pared by 0 bases and J by 6 bases, with 15 bases between. CDR3 in amino acids: CASSLEASSTPGELFF. The DNA for the CDR3 is TGTGCCAGCAGCTTGGAGGCTAGCTCCACACCCGGGGAGCTGTTTTTT. Full variable domain (rest looked up from reference TRBV5-4 and TRBJ2-2): ETGVTQSPTHLIKTRGQQVTLRCSSQSGHNTVSWYQQALGQGPQFIFQYYREEENGRGNFPPRFSGLQFPNYSSELNVNALELDDSALYLCASSLEASSTPGELFFGEGSRLTVL.

This clone was observed a few times. Other DNA sequences in this sample translate to the same CDR3. The CDR3 coding sequence is TGTGCCAGCAGCTTAGCCGGGAGCTACAATGAGCAGTTCTTC. Encoded protein: CASSLAGSYNEQFF. This rearrangement joins TRBV7-9 to TRBJ2-1; maybe TRBD2 (6 bases). In germline, CDR1 is SEHNR, CDR2 FQNEAQ (reference sequence). The CDR3 length is 14 residues. V was shortened by 0 bases and J by 3 bases, with 6 bases between the two germline ends.

This clone was recorded a few times. The genes are TRBV4-2 and TRBJ2-1, with unresolved D. Looked up from germline, CDR1 is LGHNA and CDR2 is YNFKEQ. Trimming removed 1 base at V and 10 bases at J, with 11 bases between. The CDR3 is made up of 13 amino acids. CDR3 residues: CASSQASPEEQFF. DNA of the CDR3: TGTGCCAGCAGCCAAGCATCGCCGGAGGAGCAGTTCTTC.

The chain carries TRBV19 and TRBJ2-1, with D hard to call. Per germline, CDR1 LNHDA and CDR2 SQIVND (reference sequence). Trimming pared 3 bases from V and 2 bases from J, leaving 17 bases between. The CDR3 loop spans 17 amino acids. In DNA form, the CDR3 reads TGTGCCAGTAGTATTGGGCAGGTGAGCAACCCCTACAATGAGCAGTTCTTC. Translation: CASSIGQVSNPYNEQFF.

This clone was seen more than once but under ten times. The chain recombines TRBV29-1 with TRBJ2-2, with D maybe TRBD1 (6 bases). Looked up from germline, CDR1 is SQVTM and CDR2 is ANQGSEA. V lost 4 bases to trimming and J lost 2 bases, with 8 bases between them. CDR3 size: 13 residues. The CDR3 loop reads CSVVRGNTGELFF. CDR3 nucleotides: TGCAGCGTTGTCAGGGGAAACACCGGGGAGCTGTTTTTT.

This clone showed up just a few times. The chain links TRBV7-9 to TRBJ2-3; TRBD1 agrees at 10 bases. Germline loops: CDR1 SEHNR, CDR2 FQNEAQ (reference sequence). This CDR3 has 13 amino acids. V lost 8 bases to trimming and J lost 6 bases; unmatched junction nucleotides: 5. CDR3 nucleotides: TGTGCCAGCGGGGGGACAGGGGCCGATACGCAGTATTTT. Its translation: CASGGTGADTQYF.

This clone turned up a few times. V and J are TRBV7-9 and TRBJ2-1; 10 bases fit TRBD2. The CDR3 extends over 15 amino acids. In germline, CDR1 is SEHNR, CDR2 FQNEAQ (reference sequence). The V and J ends lost 8 bases and 8 bases, in that order; junction bases with no gene match: 12. The CDR3 spells CASSEGSGGVDEQFF. The CDR3 DNA is TGTGCCAGCTCCGAGGGCAGCGGGGGGGTCGATGAGCAGTTCTTC.

This clone was counted between two and nine times. V and J are TRBV30 and TRBJ2-3, with 8 bases that match TRBD1. The V segment lost 0 bases and the J segment 9 bases; nucleotides outside the gene matches: 2. This CDR3 has 12 amino acids. Germline V CDR1 and CDR2: GTSNPN, SVGIG (reference sequence). The CDR3 nucleotides read TGTGCCTGGAGTGTGGACAGGGACACGCAGTATTTT. This sequence encodes CAWSVDRDTQYF.

This clone was observed a handful of times. This sequence joins TRBV19 and TRBJ2-7; possibly TRBD2 for D (5 bases). V lost 4 bases and J 2 bases, leaving 15 bases between the germline ends. Germline V lookup: CDR1 LNHDA, CDR2 SQIVND (reference sequence). This CDR3 contains 15 residues. This CDR3 is CASSRSRAPAYEQYF. The CDR3 coding sequence is TGTGCCAGTAGTAGATCGAGGGCACCGGCCTACGAGCAGTACTTC.

The chain is built from TRBV5-1 and TRBJ2-5; no reliable D call. The V gene's germline CDR1 is SGHRS and CDR2 YFSETQ. The length of the CDR3 is 14 residues. V gave up 0 bases and J gave up 2 bases, with 8 bases separating them. The CDR3 region is CASSLDHRQETQYF. The CDR3 DNA sequence: TGCGCCAGCAGCTTGGATCACAGACAAGAGACCCAGTACTTC.

The J gene is TRBJ2-7, the V gene TRBV2; D not certain. The CDR3 totals 12 residues. Trimming removed 10 bases at V and 4 bases at J, with 14 bases between. Germline CDR1 and CDR2: SNHLY and FYNNEI. In DNA form, the CDR3 reads TGTGCCACCCGATACGTTACTTACGAGCAGTACTTC. As protein: CATRYVTYEQYF. Supplemented by reference TRBV2 and TRBJ2-7, the full variable domain reads EPEVTQTPSHQVTQMGQEVILRCVPISNHLYFYWYRQILGQKVEFLVSFYNNEISEKSEIFDDQFSVERPDGSNFTLKIRSTKLEDSAMYFCATRYVTYEQYFGPGTRLTVT.

This clone was counted a few times. This chain joins TRBV29-1 and TRBJ1-1, with D hard to call. Germline lookup yields CDR1 SQVTM and CDR2 ANQGSEA. The CDR3 is 11 amino acids. V was clipped by 3 bases and J by 6 bases, with 8 bases between them. The CDR3 protein is CSVDSLSEAFF. The CDR3 DNA reads as TGCAGCGTTGACAGTTTGTCTGAAGCTTTCTTT. Combining the CDR3 with reference TRBV29-1 and TRBJ1-1 gives the whole variable domain SAVISQKPSRDICQRGTSLTIQCQVDSQVTMMFWYRQQPGQSLTLIATANQGSEATYESGFVIDKFPISRPNLTFSTLTVSNMSPEDSSIYLCSVDSLSEAFFGQGTRLTVV.

V gene TRBV11-2 combines with J gene TRBJ2-2, with no clear D. Trimming removed 6 bases at V and 0 bases at J, with 8 bases between. The germline CDR1 and CDR2 sequences are SGHAT and FQNNGV. The CDR3 extends over 14 amino acids. CDR3 in DNA: TGTGCCAGCAGGAGTTCCTCGAACACCGGGGAGCTGTTTTTT. Translated, it gives CASRSSSNTGELFF.

As DNA, the CDR3 is TGTGCCTGGAGTGGGTTAAGCGAAGCTTTCTTT. Translated, it gives CAWSGLSEAFF. V gene TRBV30 combines with J gene TRBJ1-1; D gene uncertain. Germline-derived CDR1 and CDR2 are GTSNPN and SVGIG (reference sequence). Trimming took 1 base from V and 8 from J, leaving 8 bases between them. CDR3 length: 11 amino acids.

The V and J genes are TRBV7-2 and TRBJ1-6; 10 bases line up with TRBD1. Trimming took 5 bases from V and 5 from J; bases not matched to a gene: 6. The CDR3 sequence is 16 residues long. Germline V gene sequence: CDR1 SGHTA, CDR2 FQGNSA. The CDR3, as DNA: TGTGCCAGCAGCGCCGGGACAGGGGTGGATAATTCACCCCTCCACTTT. Translated: CASSAGTGVDNSPLHF.

V is TRBV9 and J is TRBJ2-5, with D tentatively TRBD2 (7 bases). V shed 4 bases and J shed 2 bases, with 15 bases lying between them. The CDR3 spans 15 residues. Germline V CDR1 and CDR2: SGDLS, YYNGEE. Here the CDR3 DNA reads TGTGCCAGCAGCCCACTAGGGGGGGCGCAAGAGACCCAGTACTTC. Its translation is CASSPLGGAQETQYF.

Only a few counts were recorded for this clone. V is TRBV25-1 and J is TRBJ2-1, with 10 bases identical to TRBD2. The CDR3 runs 15 residues. With V trimmed by 6 bases and J by 7 bases, 9 bases remained unmatched. Germline CDR1 and CDR2: MGHDK and SYGVNS. The CDR3 protein is CASSPPSGRANEQFF. DNA of the CDR3: TGTGCCAGCAGCCCTCCCAGCGGGAGGGCGAATGAGCAGTTCTTC.

This clone occurred a few times. The J gene is TRBJ2-5, the V gene TRBV6-6; TRBD1 might be the D (5 bases). V lost 7 bases and J 2 bases, leaving 20 bases between the germline ends. CDR1 is MNHNY and CDR2 is SVGAGI in the germline V gene (reference sequence). The CDR3 sequence is 16 residues long. This CDR3 is CASTLSVAREQETQYF. The CDR3 DNA reads TGTGCCAGCACCCTTTCCGTAGCCAGGGAACAAGAGACCCAGTACTTC.

The genes are TRBV18 and TRBJ2-1; the match to TRBD2 covers 12 bases. This CDR3 is 15 amino acids long. Germline V lookup: CDR1 KGHSH, CDR2 LQKENI. V lost 3 bases, J lost 10 bases, and 7 bases stayed unmatched. CDR3 protein: CASSPQLAGGEEQFF. The CDR3, as DNA: TGTGCCAGCTCACCGCAACTAGCGGGGGGCGAGGAGCAGTTCTTC.

The gene calls are TRBV9 and TRBJ2-3, with a weak D call TRBD2 (5 bases). Germline V lookup: CDR1 SGDLS, CDR2 YYNGEE. Trimming took off 4 bases at V and 0 bases at J, with 9 bases between the two ends. The CDR3 contains 14 residues. CDR3 nucleotide sequence: TGTGCCAGCAGCACCCGGACTAGCACAGATACGCAGTATTTT. Protein sequence: CASSTRTSTDTQYF.